This T cell receptor (beta chain) comes out of a study of shared clonotypes between healthy human individuals. Study outcomes and limitations: Shared clonotypes: approximately 5% naive CD4, 3% to 3.5% naive CD8, 2.3% memory CD4, about 0.41% memory CD8. A generally larger estimated richness was seen in naive subsets than in memory subsets.

TCRdb keeps only in-frame clones here, not all; method: immunoSEQ multiplex PCR. The sample consists of around 2.5 million clones, 80% to 95% of them appearing once. The germline CDR1 and CDR2 sequences are SGHKS and YYEKEE (reference sequence). The CDR3 totals 14 residues. Trimming took off 3 bases at V and 3 bases at J, with 9 bases between the two ends. Turning to this clone: Its target is not known.

The split of CD4+ cells yielded CD45RA+ naive and CD45RA-negative memory subsets. The chain recombines TRBV5-5 with TRBJ1-4, with D possibly matching TRBD1 (6 bases). Sequencing was carried out using naive CD4+ T cells from PBMCs. The subset is: CD45RA+ positively selected. This TCR came from a man aged 18 to 29 in good health. Some clones in this sample may be carry-over from other donors' samples. CDR3 bases: TGTGCCAGCAGCTCGACAGGTTCTAATGAAAAACTGTTTTTT. It is translated as CASSSTGSNEKLFF.